The 9 T cell receptor beta chains below were found in one sample sequenced in a study of response to subunit inactivated influenza vaccine. TCRdb passed the RT-PCR reads through MiXCR, listing each CDR3 protein once. The sample carries roughly 570,000 distinct CDR3 sequences, 10% to 15% recorded once. This specimen was PBMCs from blood, taken more than 35 days after vaccination. All receptors come from a man aged 50 or older who received an inactivated influenza vaccine.

V is TRBV9 and J is TRBJ1-2; D perhaps matches TRBD1 (6 bases). V was clipped by 4 bases and J by 2 bases, with 15 bases between them. Germline V CDR1 and CDR2: SGDLS, YYNGEE. CDR3 size: 15 residues. CDR3 sequence (DNA): TGTGCCAGCAGCCCGCGGACAGCGACGAACTATGGCTACACCTTC. Its protein is CASSPRTATNYGYTF.

The J gene is TRBJ2-2, the V gene TRBV29-1; a weak D match, TRBD1 (5 bases). The CDR3 has 11 residues. V was trimmed by 5 bases and J by 7 bases, leaving 8 bases between them. Per germline, CDR1 SQVTM and CDR2 ANQGSEA. In DNA, the CDR3 is TGCAGCGTTCATGACAGCGGGGAGCTGTTTTTT. Its protein product is CSVHDSGELFF.

This clonotype has just a few counts. The chain carries TRBV28 and TRBJ2-6; D assignment may be TRBD1 or TRBD2 (5 bases each). CDR1 is MDHEN and CDR2 is SYDVKM in the germline V gene. The CDR3 contains 16 residues. The V and J ends lost 2 bases and 4 bases respectively, with 12 bases between them. CDR3 bases: TGTGCCAGCAGTTTAGGGGACCTACCAGGGGCCAACGTCCTGACTTTC. Translation gives CASSLGDLPGANVLTF.

This clonotype was recorded many times. This chain joins TRBV20-1 and TRBJ1-1; the D gene is possibly TRBD1 (5 bases). The CDR3 covers 13 residues. Germline V gives CDR1 DFQATT, CDR2 SNEGSKA (reference sequence). Trimming took 4 bases from V and 0 from J, leaving 9 bases between them. The CDR3 bases are TGCAGTGCTACCGGGACGGTGAACACTGAAGCTTTCTTT. Residues: CSATGTVNTEAFF.

This chain connects TRBV11-2 to TRBJ2-1; 9 bases fit TRBD1. The CDR3 covers 17 residues. Germline V gene sequence: CDR1 SGHAT, CDR2 FQNNGV. J gave up 3 bases and V 5 bases, and 11 bases lay outside the gene matches. CDR3 residues: CASSPGSGTGFYNEQFF. CDR3 coding DNA: TGTGCCAGCAGCCCTGGCTCCGGGACAGGGTTCTACAATGAGCAGTTCTTC. The full variable domain, in which reference TRBV11-2 and TRBJ2-1 provide the parts outside the CDR3, is EAGVAQSPRYKIIEKRQSVAFWCNPISGHATLYWYQQILGQGPKLLIQFQNNGVVDDSQLPKDRFSAERLKGVDSTLKIQPAKLEDSAVYLCASSPGSGTGFYNEQFFGPGTRLTVL.

In its sample, this clonotype was seen many times. The genes are TRBV20-1 and TRBJ1-2, with D tentatively TRBD1 (6 bases). The germline V gene encodes CDR1 DFQATT and CDR2 SNEGSKA (reference sequence). Trimming left V 5 bases short and J 6 bases short, with 13 bases between. This CDR3 has 12 residues. The CDR3 protein is CSAGTGTNGYTF. CDR3 DNA: TGCAGTGCTGGAACAGGGACGAATGGCTACACCTTC.

The V gene is TRBV4-3, the J gene TRBJ2-7; 10 bases map to TRBD1. Germline CDR1 LGHNA, CDR2 YSLEER. V shed 5 bases and J 5 bases; nucleotides not matched to a gene: 9. CDR3 length equals 15 residues. The CDR3 sequence is CASSAPGTGAHEQYF. CDR3 bases: TGCGCCAGCAGCGCCCCCGGGACAGGGGCCCACGAGCAGTACTTC.

For the CDR3, the DNA is TGTGCCAGCAGCCTCCCAGGGGGTGAAGCTTTCTTT. It specifies CASSLPGGEAFF. The chain is built from TRBV3-1 and TRBJ1-1, with TRBD1 matching 7 bases. The germline V gene has CDR1 LGHDT and CDR2 YNNKEL (reference sequence). The trim removed 4 bases at V and 7 bases at J, leaving 3 bases unmatched. CDR3 length: 12 amino acids.

This clonotype showed up just a few times. The chain joins TRBV9 to TRBJ2-6; 10 bases are a match to TRBD1. V lost 3 bases and J lost 0; bases outside the gene matches: 12. Germline V gene lookup returns CDR1 SGDLS and CDR2 YYNGEE. The CDR3 has 20 residues. The CDR3: CASSARDRGSRFSGANVLTF. The DNA for the CDR3 is TGTGCCAGCAGCGCGAGGGACAGGGGCTCCAGGTTCTCTGGGGCCAACGTCCTGACTTTC.